This T cell receptor beta chain was profiled in a study of OX40 agonist ivuxolimab in advanced cancers. Study-wide results and caveats: In a subset of nonresponders, normalized T-cell clonal expansion was also low. In the 0.1 to 3.0 mg/kg range, CD4+ and CD8+ blood T cells had expanded clonally by week 6.

TCRdb keeps only in-frame clones here, not all; method: immunoSEQ multiplex PCR. The repertoire holds around 54,000 clones, with 90% to 95% as singletons. The ends were cut back, 4 bases at V and 3 bases at J, with 19 bases in the middle. CDR1 is LNHDA and CDR2 is SQIVND in the germline V gene (reference sequence). CDR3 length: 16 residues. Concerning this clone itself: The antigen is undetermined.

The sample in question was CD4+ or CD8+ T cells sorted from blood, obtained in a trial of the OX40 agonist ivuxolimab. The chain recombines TRBV19 with TRBJ2-7, with D perhaps given as TRBD1 or TRBD2 (5 bases each). This clonotype was sampled from an adult with an advanced solid tumor such as melanoma, head and neck, liver or kidney cancer. DNA of the CDR3: TGTGCCAGTAGTAGGGGGTACGGGACGGGAAACTACGAGCAGTACTTC. Its protein product is CASSRGYGTGNYEQYF.